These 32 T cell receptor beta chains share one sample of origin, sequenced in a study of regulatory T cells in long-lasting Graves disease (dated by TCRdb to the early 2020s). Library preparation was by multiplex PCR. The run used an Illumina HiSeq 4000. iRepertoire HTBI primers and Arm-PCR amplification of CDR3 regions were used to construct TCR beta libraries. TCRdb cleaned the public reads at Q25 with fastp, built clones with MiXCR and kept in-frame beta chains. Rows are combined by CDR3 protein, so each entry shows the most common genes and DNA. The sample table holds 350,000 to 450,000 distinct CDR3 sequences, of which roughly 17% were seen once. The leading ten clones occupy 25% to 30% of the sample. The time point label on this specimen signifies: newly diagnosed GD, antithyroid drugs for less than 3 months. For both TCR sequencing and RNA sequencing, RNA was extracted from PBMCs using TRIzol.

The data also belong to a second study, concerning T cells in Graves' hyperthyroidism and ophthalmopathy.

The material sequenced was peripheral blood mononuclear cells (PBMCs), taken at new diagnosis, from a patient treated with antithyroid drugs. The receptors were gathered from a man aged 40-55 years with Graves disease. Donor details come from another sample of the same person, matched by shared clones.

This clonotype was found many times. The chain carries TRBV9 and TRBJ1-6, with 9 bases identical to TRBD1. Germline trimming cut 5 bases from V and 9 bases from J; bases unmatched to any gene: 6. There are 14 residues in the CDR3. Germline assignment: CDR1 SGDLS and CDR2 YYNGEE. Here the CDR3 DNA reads TGTGCCAGCAGGGGGGGGACAGGGCCTTCACCCCTCCACTTT. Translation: CASRGGTGPSPLHF.

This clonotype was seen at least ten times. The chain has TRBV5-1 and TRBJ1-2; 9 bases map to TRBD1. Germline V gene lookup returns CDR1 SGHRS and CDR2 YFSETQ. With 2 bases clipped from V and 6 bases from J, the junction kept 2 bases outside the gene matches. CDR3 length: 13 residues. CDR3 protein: CASSFTGGDGYTF. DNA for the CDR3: TGCGCCAGCAGCTTCACAGGGGGCGATGGCTACACCTTC.

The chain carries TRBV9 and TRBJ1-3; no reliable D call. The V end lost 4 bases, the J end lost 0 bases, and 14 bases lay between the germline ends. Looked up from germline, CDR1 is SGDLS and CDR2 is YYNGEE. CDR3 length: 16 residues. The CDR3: CASSPRSALSGNTIYF. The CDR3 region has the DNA TGTGCCAGCAGCCCCCGCTCGGCACTCTCTGGAAACACCATATATTTT.

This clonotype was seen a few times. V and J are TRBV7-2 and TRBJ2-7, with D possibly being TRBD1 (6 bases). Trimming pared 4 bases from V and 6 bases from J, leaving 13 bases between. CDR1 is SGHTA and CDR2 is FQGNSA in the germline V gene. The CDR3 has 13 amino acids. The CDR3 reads CASSSQDSTEQYF. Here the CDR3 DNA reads TGTGCCAGCAGCTCCCAGGACAGTACCGAGCAGTACTTC.

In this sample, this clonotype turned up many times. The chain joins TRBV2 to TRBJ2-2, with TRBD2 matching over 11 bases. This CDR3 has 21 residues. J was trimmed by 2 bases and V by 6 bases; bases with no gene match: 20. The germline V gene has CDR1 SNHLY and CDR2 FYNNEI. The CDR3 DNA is TGTGCCAGCAGGGGCTGGGGCAGGCGGGCTAGCGGGAGGACTAACACCGGGGAGCTGTTTTTT. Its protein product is CASRGWGRRASGRTNTGELFF.

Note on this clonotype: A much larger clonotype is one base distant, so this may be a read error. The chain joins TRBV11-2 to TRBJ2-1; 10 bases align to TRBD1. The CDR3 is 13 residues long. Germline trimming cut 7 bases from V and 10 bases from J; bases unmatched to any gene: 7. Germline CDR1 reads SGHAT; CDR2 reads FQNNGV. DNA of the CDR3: TGTGCCAGCAATCCGACAGGGGGCTACGAGCAGTTCTTC. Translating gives CASNPTGGYEQFF.

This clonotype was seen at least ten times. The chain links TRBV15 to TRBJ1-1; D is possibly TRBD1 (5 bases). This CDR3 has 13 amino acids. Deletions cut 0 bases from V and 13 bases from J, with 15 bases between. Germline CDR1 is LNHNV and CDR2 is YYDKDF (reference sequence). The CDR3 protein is CATSRDLGQGFFF. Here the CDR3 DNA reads TGTGCCACCAGCAGAGATCTGGGGCAGGGTTTTTTCTTT.

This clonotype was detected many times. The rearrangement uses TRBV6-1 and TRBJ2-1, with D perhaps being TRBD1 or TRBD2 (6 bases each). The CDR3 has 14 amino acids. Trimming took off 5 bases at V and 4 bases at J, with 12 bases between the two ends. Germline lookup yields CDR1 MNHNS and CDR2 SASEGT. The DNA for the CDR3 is TGTGCCAGCAGTACTAAAGGGGGGTACAATGAGCAGTTCTTC. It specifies CASSTKGGYNEQFF.

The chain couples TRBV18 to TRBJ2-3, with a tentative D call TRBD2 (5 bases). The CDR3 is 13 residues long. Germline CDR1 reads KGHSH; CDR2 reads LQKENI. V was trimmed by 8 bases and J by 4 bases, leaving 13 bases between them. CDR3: CASSPGLADTQYF. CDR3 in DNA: TGTGCCAGCAGCCCCGGACTGGCAGATACGCAGTATTTT.

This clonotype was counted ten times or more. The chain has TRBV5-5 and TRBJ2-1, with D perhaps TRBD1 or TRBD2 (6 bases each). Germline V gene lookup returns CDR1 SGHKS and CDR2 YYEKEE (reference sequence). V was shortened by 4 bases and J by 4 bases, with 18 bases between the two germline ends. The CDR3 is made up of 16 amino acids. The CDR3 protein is CASSGLRGAMYNEQFF. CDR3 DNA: TGTGCCAGCAGCGGTCTAAGGGGGGCCATGTACAATGAGCAGTTCTTC.

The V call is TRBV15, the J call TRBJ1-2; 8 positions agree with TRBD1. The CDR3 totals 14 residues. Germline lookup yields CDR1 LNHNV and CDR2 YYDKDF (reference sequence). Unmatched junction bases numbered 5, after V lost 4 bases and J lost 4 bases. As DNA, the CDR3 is TGTGCCACCAGCACCAACAGGGGGTTCTATGGCTACACCTTC. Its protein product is CATSTNRGFYGYTF.

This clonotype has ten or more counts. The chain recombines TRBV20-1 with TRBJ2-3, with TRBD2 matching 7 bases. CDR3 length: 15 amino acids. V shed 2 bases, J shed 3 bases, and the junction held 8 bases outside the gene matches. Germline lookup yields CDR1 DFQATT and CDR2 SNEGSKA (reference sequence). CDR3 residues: CSARKDLAATDTQYF. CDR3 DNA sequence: TGCAGTGCTAGAAAGGATCTAGCGGCAACAGATACGCAGTATTTT.

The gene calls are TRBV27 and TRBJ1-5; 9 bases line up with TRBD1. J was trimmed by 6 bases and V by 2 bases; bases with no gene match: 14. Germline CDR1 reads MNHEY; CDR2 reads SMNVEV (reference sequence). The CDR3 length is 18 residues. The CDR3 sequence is CASSLMGYRDRVSQPQHF. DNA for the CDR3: TGTGCCAGCAGTTTAATGGGCTACCGGGACAGGGTATCTCAGCCCCAGCATTTT.

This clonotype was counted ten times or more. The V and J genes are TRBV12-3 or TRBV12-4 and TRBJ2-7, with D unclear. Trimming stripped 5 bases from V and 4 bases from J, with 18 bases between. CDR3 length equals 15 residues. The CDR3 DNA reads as TGTGCCAGCAGTCCTAGGCCCCCTCCGGCATACGAGCAGTACTTC. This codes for CASSPRPPPAYEQYF.

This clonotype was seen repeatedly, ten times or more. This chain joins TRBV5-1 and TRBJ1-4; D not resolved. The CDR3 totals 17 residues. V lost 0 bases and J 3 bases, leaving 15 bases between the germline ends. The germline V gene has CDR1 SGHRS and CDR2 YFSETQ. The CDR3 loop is CASSLDSGSAANEKLFF. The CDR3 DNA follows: TGCGCCAGCAGCTTGGACTCGGGTAGCGCGGCTAATGAAAAACTGTTTTTT.

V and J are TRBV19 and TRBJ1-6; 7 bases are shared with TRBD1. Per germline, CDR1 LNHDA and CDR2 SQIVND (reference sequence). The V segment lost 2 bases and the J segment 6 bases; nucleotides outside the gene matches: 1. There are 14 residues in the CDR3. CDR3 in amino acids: CASSITGVNSPLHF. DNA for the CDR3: TGTGCCAGTAGTATAACAGGGGTTAATTCACCCCTCCACTTT.

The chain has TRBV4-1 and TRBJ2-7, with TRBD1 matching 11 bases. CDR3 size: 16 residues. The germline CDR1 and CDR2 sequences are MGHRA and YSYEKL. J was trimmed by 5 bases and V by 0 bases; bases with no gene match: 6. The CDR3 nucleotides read TGCGCCAGCAGCCAAGATACGGACAGGGGGCCCCACGAGCAGTACTTC. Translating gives CASSQDTDRGPHEQYF.

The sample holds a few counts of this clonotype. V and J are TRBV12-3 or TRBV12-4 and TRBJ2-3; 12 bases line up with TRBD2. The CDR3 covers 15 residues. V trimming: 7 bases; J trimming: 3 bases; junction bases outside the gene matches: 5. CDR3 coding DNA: TGTGCCAGCACTTGGACTAGCGGGGTTACAGATACGCAGTATTTT. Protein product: CASTWTSGVTDTQYF.

The CDR3 DNA reads TGTGCCAGCAGCCCCAGCCAGGGGGAAGGAAAACTGTTTTTT. The encoded protein is CASSPSQGEGKLFF. This chain links TRBV9 with TRBJ1-4, with 7 bases fitting TRBD1. Germline V gene data show CDR1 as SGDLS and CDR2 as YYNGEE. Trimming removed 4 bases from V and 10 bases from J; junction bases left unmatched: 10. The CDR3 totals 14 residues.

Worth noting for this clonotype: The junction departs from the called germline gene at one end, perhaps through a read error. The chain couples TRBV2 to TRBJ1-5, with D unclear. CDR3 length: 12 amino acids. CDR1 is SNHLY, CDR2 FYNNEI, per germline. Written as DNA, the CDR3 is TGTGCCGGCAGTGATTTAGGACAGCCCCAGCATTTT. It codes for CAGSDLGQPQHF. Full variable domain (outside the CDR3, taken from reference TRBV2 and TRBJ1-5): EPEVTQTPSHQVTQMGQEVILRCVPISNHLYFYWYRQILGQKVEFLVSFYNNEISEKSEIFDDQFSVERPDGSNFTLKIRSTKLEDSAMYFCAGSDLGQPQHFGDGTRLSIL.

The CDR3 DNA sequence: TGCAGTGCTAGACTCCGGGGGTCTGGGGCCAACGTCCTGACTTTC. As protein: CSARLRGSGANVLTF. This chain connects TRBV20-1 to TRBJ2-6, with D possibly matching TRBD2 (6 bases). The ends were cut back, 2 bases at V and 1 base at J, with 9 bases in the middle. This CDR3 has 15 residues. Germline V gene sequence: CDR1 DFQATT, CDR2 SNEGSKA (reference sequence).

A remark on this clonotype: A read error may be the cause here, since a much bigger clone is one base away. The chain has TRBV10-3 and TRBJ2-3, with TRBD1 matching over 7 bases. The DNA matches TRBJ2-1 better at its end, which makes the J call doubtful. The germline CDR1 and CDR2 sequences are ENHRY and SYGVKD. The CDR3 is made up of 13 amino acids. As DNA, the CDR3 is TGTGCCATCAGTGAGACAGGGGACAATGGGCAGTTCTTC. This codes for CAISETGDNGQFF.

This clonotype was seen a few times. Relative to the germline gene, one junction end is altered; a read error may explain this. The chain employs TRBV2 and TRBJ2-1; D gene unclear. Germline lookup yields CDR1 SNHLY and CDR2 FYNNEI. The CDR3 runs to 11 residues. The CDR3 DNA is TGTGCCAGCAGTCTCGGGCTTCGAGGCGTCTTC. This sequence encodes CASSLGLRGVF.

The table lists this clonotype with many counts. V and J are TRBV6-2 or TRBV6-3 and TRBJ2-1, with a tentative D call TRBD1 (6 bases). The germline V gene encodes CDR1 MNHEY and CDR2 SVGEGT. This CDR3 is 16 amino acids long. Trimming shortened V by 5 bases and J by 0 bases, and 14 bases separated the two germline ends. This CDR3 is CASSGYRVPSYNEQFF. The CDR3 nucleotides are TGTGCCAGCAGTGGTTACAGGGTCCCCTCCTACAATGAGCAGTTCTTC.

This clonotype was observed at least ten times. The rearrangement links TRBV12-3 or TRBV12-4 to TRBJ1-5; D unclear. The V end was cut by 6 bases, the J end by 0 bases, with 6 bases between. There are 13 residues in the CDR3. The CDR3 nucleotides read TGTGCCAGCAGGGACGATAGCAATCAGCCCCAGCATTTT. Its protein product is CASRDDSNQPQHF.

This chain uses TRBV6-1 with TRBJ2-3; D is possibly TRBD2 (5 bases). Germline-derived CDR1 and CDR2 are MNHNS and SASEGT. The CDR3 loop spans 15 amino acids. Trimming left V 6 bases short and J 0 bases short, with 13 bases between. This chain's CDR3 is CASSVWTGSTDTQYF. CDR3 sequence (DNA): TGTGCCAGCAGCGTATGGACTGGCAGCACAGATACGCAGTATTTT.

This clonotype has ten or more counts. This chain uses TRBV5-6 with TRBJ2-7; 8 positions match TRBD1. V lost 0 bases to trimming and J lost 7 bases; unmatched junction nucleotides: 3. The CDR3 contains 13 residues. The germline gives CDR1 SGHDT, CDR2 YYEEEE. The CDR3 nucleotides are TGTGCCAGCAGCTTGGGACAGGGGCGGGAGCAGTACTTC. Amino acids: CASSLGQGREQYF.

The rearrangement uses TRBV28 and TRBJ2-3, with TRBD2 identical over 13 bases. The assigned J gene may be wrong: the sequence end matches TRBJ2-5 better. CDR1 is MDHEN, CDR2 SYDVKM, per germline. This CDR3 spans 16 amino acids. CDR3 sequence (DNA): TGTGCCAGCAGCCCGTCCCGACTAGCGGGGGGAGAGACCCAGTACTTC. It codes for CASSPSRLAGGETQYF.

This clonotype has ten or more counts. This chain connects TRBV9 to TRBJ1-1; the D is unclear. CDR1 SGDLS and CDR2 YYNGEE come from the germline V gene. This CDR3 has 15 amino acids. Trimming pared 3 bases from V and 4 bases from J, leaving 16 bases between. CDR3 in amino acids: CASSALSGLLTEAFF. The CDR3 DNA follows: TGTGCCAGCAGCGCATTGTCCGGGCTCCTCACTGAAGCTTTCTTT.

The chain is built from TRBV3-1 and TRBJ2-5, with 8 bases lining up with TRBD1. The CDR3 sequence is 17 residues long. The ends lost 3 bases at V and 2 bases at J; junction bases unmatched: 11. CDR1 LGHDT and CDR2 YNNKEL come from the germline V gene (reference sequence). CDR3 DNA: TGTGCCAGCAGCCAGGGAGGAATACAGGGGGTTCAAGAGACCCAGTACTTC. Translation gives CASSQGGIQGVQETQYF.

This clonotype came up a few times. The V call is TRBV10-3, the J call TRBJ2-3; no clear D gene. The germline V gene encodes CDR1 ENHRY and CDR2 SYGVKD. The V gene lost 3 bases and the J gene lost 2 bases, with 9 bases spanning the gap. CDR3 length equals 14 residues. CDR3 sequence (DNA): TGTGCCATCAGTGACAAGGCTTCCACAGATACGCAGTATTTT. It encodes CAISDKASTDTQYF.

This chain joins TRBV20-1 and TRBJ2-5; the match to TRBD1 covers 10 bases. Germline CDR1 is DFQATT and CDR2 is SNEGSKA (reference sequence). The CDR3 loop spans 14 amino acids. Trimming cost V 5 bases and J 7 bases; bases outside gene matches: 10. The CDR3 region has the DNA TGCAGTGCTGACAGGGGGCAGATTAGTAGGACCCAGTACTTC. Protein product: CSADRGQISRTQYF.